The T cell receptor (beta chain) under discussion was sequenced for a study of OX40 agonist ivuxolimab in advanced cancers. Study-wide context: Ivuxolimab, which targeted the costimulatory receptor OX40 (CD134), was an agonistic, fully human IgG2 monoclonal antibody. Patients were allowed to have had prior anti-PD-1, anti-PD-L1 or anti-CTLA-4 therapy, and approximately 40% of the dose-escalation patients had previously received checkpoint inhibitors. The paper covers the monotherapy dose-escalation part of the phase I ivuxolimab trial, which included N of about 51 patients. Of the roughly 51 dose-escalation patients, hepatocellular carcinoma was present in approximately 20, melanoma in approximately 15, renal cell carcinoma in 9 and head and neck cancer in 9. Intravenous ivuxolimab was administered to patients every 2 weeks at six dose levels: 0.01, 0.1, 0.3, 1.5, 3 and 10 mg/kg. Peripheral TCRbeta sequencing aimed to test whether ivuxolimab altered TCR sequence diversity and caused clonal T-cell expansion. The dose-escalation cohort was around 84% male with a mean age of about 65 years, ranging from 23 to 79. Partial responses occurred in three dose-escalation patients: two with cutaneous melanoma and one with hepatocellular carcinoma.

Genomic DNA was extracted from sorted cells for sequencing of the TCRbeta CDR3 region. TCRbeta CDR3 regions were sequenced using the immunoSEQ Assay. TCRdb holds this immuneACCESS table with in-frame rearrangements only. Some clones are missing; in checked studies, unresolved V genes explain under half, and the rest has no known cause. The sample table lists about 96,000 clones, roughly 87% of them with a count of one. The ten largest clones capture around 1.5% of the sample. A word on this clone: Its antigen remains undetermined. Base qualities are missing; no much larger clone stands one base away.

Broad study findings and their caveats: Partial responders in the 0.1-3.0 mg/kg groups had among the lowest normalized peripheral clonal expansion, especially among CD8+ T cells. After ivuxolimab, more expanded clones were found on average in CD8+ T cells than in CD4+ T cells. At doses of 0.1 to 3.0 mg/kg, clonal expansion of both CD4+ and CD8+ blood T cells was observed from baseline to week 6. Low levels of normalized T-cell clonal expansion were also seen in some patients who did not respond. Antigen specificity was not determined for the clonally expanded peripheral T cells.

The trial excluded patients who had a history of autoimmune disease or were on systemic immunosuppression. In every dose cohort, peripheral blood was drawn for TCR sequencing at baseline, cycle 4 day 1, and cycle 7 day 1. Samples came from an open-label, multicenter, first-in-human phase I dose-escalation trial of ivuxolimab. Adults with locally advanced or metastatic head and neck squamous cell, hepatocellular, melanoma or renal cell carcinoma were enrolled in the trial. Before TCR sequencing, CD4+ T cells and CD8+ T cells from peripheral blood were sorted into separate populations. The CDR3 sequence holds 15 residues, the cysteine and phenylalanine included. Left in the record is the CDR3 DNA by itself, 45 bases read in frame from the first base. The germline V end is reduced by 4 bases and the J end by 4 bases; junction bases left unmatched: 8. The germline V gene provides CDR1 SGHRS and CDR2 YFSETQ.

This specimen was CD4+ or CD8+ T cells sorted from blood, taken in a trial of the OX40 agonist ivuxolimab. The sequence was collected from an adult with an advanced solid tumor such as melanoma, head and neck, liver or kidney cancer. The chain uses TRBV5-1 and TRBJ2-3; the junction holds 8 bases that match TRBD1. In nucleotide form, the sequence is TGCGCCAGCAGCCCGAGGACAGGGTTGGCAGATACGCAGTATTTT. Translated, it gives CASSPRTGLADTQYF. When the CDR3 is completed using the reference TRBV5-1 and TRBJ2-3 genes on either side, the full variable domain is KAGVTQTPRYLIKTRGQQVTLSCSPISGHRSVSWYQQTPGQGLQFLFEYFSETQRNKGNFPGRFSGRQFSNSRSEMNVSTLELGDSALYLCASSPRTGLADTQYFGPGTRLTVL.